These 23 T cell receptor beta chains were all obtained from the same sample, sequenced in a study of PD-L1 blockade in urothelial cancer. Regarding time point: peripheral blood 6 weeks after treatment start. Sequencing used immunoSEQ multiplex PCR; TCRdb keeps in-frame clones, though not all of them. The profile shows about 130,000 clones, around 88% of them singletons. Sequencing was performed on PBMCs, taken around atezolizumab (anti-PD-L1) treatment. These receptors were collected from a man aged 45-60 years with urothelial cancer.

This chain connects TRBV10-3 to TRBJ2-3; 15 bases are a match to TRBD2. Germline CDR1 is ENHRY and CDR2 is SYGVKD. Trimming took 7 bases from V and 2 from J; bases not matched to a gene: 10. The CDR3 has 18 residues. The CDR3 nucleotides are TGTGCCATCAAACCCGGGACTAGCGGGAGGCCGATCACAGATACGCAGTATTTT. Its translation is CAIKPGTSGRPITDTQYF.

CDR3 protein: CASSLVGLAGYNEQFF. The CDR3 region has the DNA TGCGCCAGCAGCTTGGTTGGTCTAGCGGGATACAATGAGCAGTTCTTC. The chain employs TRBV5-1 and TRBJ2-1; 9 bases align to TRBD2. This CDR3 has 16 amino acids. Germline V gene lookup returns CDR1 SGHRS and CDR2 YFSETQ. The V gene end was trimmed by 0 bases and the J gene end by 4 bases; junction bases not matched to a gene: 5.

The chain uses TRBV10-3 and TRBJ2-7; TRBD1 agrees at 9 bases. The CDR3 loop spans 12 amino acids. Germline values: CDR1 ENHRY, CDR2 SYGVKD. Unmatched junction bases numbered 2, after V lost 6 bases and J lost 5 bases. CDR3 DNA: TGTGCCATCAGGGGACAGGGTGACGAGCAGTACTTC. Translating it yields CAIRGQGDEQYF.

J is TRBJ2-1 and V is TRBV5-8, with 9 nucleotides matching TRBD2. The germline V gene has CDR1 SGHTS and CDR2 YDEGEE. CDR3 size: 14 residues. V lost 4 bases, J lost 5 bases, and 4 bases stayed unmatched. Here the CDR3 DNA reads TGTGCCAGCAGCATCCTAGCGGGGCACAATGAGCAGTTCTTC. Translation gives CASSILAGHNEQFF.

The chain employs TRBV20-1 and TRBJ1-1; TRBD1 is a possible D gene (5 bases). In germline, CDR1 is DFQATT, CDR2 SNEGSKA (reference sequence). Trimming took off 7 bases at V and 8 bases at J, with 5 bases between the two ends. This CDR3 contains 8 residues. This CDR3 is CSGGEAFF. CDR3 in DNA: TGCAGTGGGGGCGAAGCTTTCTTT.

This rearrangement joins TRBV5-6 to TRBJ2-7; the D gene is possibly TRBD1 (6 bases). V was trimmed by 1 base and J by 3 bases, leaving 11 bases between them. Looked up from germline, CDR1 is SGHDT and CDR2 is YYEEEE. CDR3 size: 14 residues. The CDR3 reads CASSLRGSGYEQYF. In nucleotides, the CDR3 is TGTGCCAGCAGCTTGAGGGGGTCGGGCTACGAGCAGTACTTC.

This clone was seen only once. This chain links TRBV27 with TRBJ2-1, with TRBD2 matching 14 bases. CDR1 is MNHEY and CDR2 is SMNVEV in the germline V gene (reference sequence). There are 17 residues in the CDR3. With 6 bases clipped from V and 4 bases from J, the junction kept 8 bases outside the gene matches. CDR3 DNA: TGTGCCAGCAGCCTTCGGGGGACTAGCGGGAGTTACAATGAGCAGTTCTTC. Encoded protein: CASSLRGTSGSYNEQFF.

The rearrangement joins TRBV4-1 to TRBJ1-2, with no clear D. V shed 3 bases and J shed 8 bases, with 22 bases lying between them. The CDR3 is 16 residues long. In germline, CDR1 is MGHRA, CDR2 YSYEKL. The CDR3 DNA reads as TGCGCCAGCAGCCATCTTCCAGGCGTGGAAACCGGCGGCTACACCTTC. This sequence encodes CASSHLPGVETGGYTF.

The chain couples TRBV5-3 to TRBJ1-5; D is unclear. TRBV5-3 is an open reading frame whose function is uncertain. Trimming took off 4 bases at V and 7 bases at J, with 15 bases between the two ends. The CDR3 contains 14 residues. The CDR3, as DNA: TGTGCCAGAAGCACAAGACTCCTAGGCCAGCCCCAGCATTTT. Translating it yields CARSTRLLGQPQHF.

The J gene is TRBJ1-1, the V gene TRBV5-1; D is possibly TRBD1 (6 bases). The germline gives CDR1 SGHRS, CDR2 YFSETQ. The length of the CDR3 is 14 residues. The V gene lost 5 bases and the J gene lost 1 base, with 12 bases spanning the gap. Here the CDR3 DNA reads TGCGCCAGCAGGGACAGCAGTTCGAACACTGAAGCTTTCTTT. Translating it yields CASRDSSSNTEAFF.

The table lists this clone with a count of one. The CDR3 nucleotides are TGTGCCAGCAGTTCTCAAGAGACCCAGTACTTC. Its protein product is CASSSQETQYF. The chain combines TRBV2 with TRBJ2-5, with no clear D. CDR3 length: 11 amino acids. Trimming shortened V by 5 bases and J by 2 bases, and 3 bases separated the two germline ends. From germline, CDR1 is SNHLY and CDR2 FYNNEI.

This clone was seen only once. The genes are TRBV2 and TRBJ1-6; tentative D call: TRBD1 (5 bases). Trimming cost V 10 bases and J 9 bases, with 16 bases left between them. Germline V gives CDR1 SNHLY, CDR2 FYNNEI. The CDR3 runs to 13 residues. In DNA, the CDR3 is TGTGCCACGACGGGGGGTCTCGTTTCACCCCTCCACTTT. Translation gives CATTGGLVSPLHF.

The chain links TRBV20-1 to TRBJ1-5; possibly TRBD1 for D (5 bases). The ends were cut back, 4 bases at V and 5 bases at J, with 6 bases in the middle. Germline loops: CDR1 DFQATT, CDR2 SNEGSKA (reference sequence). This CDR3 has 11 amino acids. The DNA for the CDR3 is TGCAGTGCTAAAGGGGATCAGCCCCAGCATTTT. Residues: CSAKGDQPQHF.

The chain employs TRBV30 and TRBJ2-7, with 8 bases matching TRBD1. Per the germline V gene, CDR1 is GTSNPN and CDR2 is SVGIG (reference sequence). V lost 1 base to trimming and J lost 0 bases; unmatched junction nucleotides: 2. The CDR3 length is 14 residues. This CDR3 reads CAWSETGVSYEQYF. In DNA form, the CDR3 reads TGTGCCTGGAGTGAGACAGGGGTCTCCTACGAGCAGTACTTC.

The chain carries TRBV7-9 and TRBJ2-7; D perhaps matches TRBD1 (7 bases). The ends were cut back, 2 bases at V and 5 bases at J, with 16 bases in the middle. From germline, CDR1 is SEHNR and CDR2 FQNEAQ (reference sequence). CDR3 length: 15 residues. The CDR3 nucleotides are TGTGCCAGCAGCTTATTCGGAGGGGGCCGAGACGAGCAGTACTTC. It encodes CASSLFGGGRDEQYF.

The rearrangement joins TRBV23-1 to TRBJ2-5; 10 positions agree with TRBD2. TRBV23-1 counts as an open reading frame of uncertain function. V was clipped by 7 bases and J by 5 bases; unmatched bases: 13. The CDR3 covers 16 residues. The CDR3 loop is CASIGLAVMRGETQYF. Written as DNA, the CDR3 is TGCGCCAGCATAGGACTAGCGGTCATGCGAGGGGAGACCCAGTACTTC.

This chain joins TRBV5-1 and TRBJ1-6, with 10 bases fitting TRBD1. The CDR3 runs to 15 residues. The ends lost 5 bases at V and 9 bases at J; junction bases unmatched: 8. Germline loops: CDR1 SGHRS, CDR2 YFSETQ. The CDR3 here is CASRLGGTGVSPLHF. As DNA, the CDR3 is TGCGCCAGCAGACTCGGCGGGACAGGGGTTTCACCCCTCCACTTT.

The J gene is TRBJ2-7, the V gene TRBV30, with 11 bases identical to TRBD2. CDR1 is GTSNPN and CDR2 is SVGIG in the germline V gene (reference sequence). The V gene end was trimmed by 3 bases and the J gene end by 6 bases; junction bases not matched to a gene: 1. The CDR3 has 12 residues. The DNA of the CDR3 is TGTGCCTGGAGGACTAGCGGGATCGAGCAGTACTTC. Its protein product is CAWRTSGIEQYF.

The V gene is TRBV30, the J gene TRBJ2-5, with D possibly being TRBD2 (6 bases). Between the trimmed V and J ends, which lost 1 base and 4 bases, there was a span of 13 bases. Germline CDR1 GTSNPN, CDR2 SVGIG (reference sequence). The CDR3 has 14 residues. The CDR3, as DNA: TGTGCCTGGAGTGAAGGAGGGCCGGGAGAGACCCAGTACTTC. Its protein is CAWSEGGPGETQYF.

This chain connects TRBV19 to TRBJ2-2; 9 bases line up with TRBD2. J lost 6 bases, V lost 8 bases, and 7 bases had no gene match. Germline values: CDR1 LNHDA, CDR2 SQIVND (reference sequence). This CDR3 spans 14 amino acids. The CDR3 coding sequence is TGTGCCAGTCTTAGCGGGAGCGGAGCCGGGGAGCTGTTTTTT. This translates into CASLSGSGAGELFF. Drawing the rest from reference TRBV19 and TRBJ2-2, the complete variable domain is DGGITQSPKYLFRKEGQNVTLSCEQNLNHDAMYWYRQDPGQGLRLIYYSQIVNDFQKGDIAEGYSVSREKKESFPLTVTSAQKNPTAFYLCASLSGSGAGELFFGEGSRLTVL.

This chain uses TRBV9 with TRBJ2-2, with D possibly being TRBD2 (6 bases). Germline CDR1 is SGDLS and CDR2 is YYNGEE. V lost 1 base and J 4 bases, leaving 11 bases between the germline ends. This CDR3 comprises 15 residues. The chain's CDR3 is CASSVYSGSTGELFF. CDR3 nucleotides: TGTGCCAGCAGCGTATATAGCGGCTCCACCGGGGAGCTGTTTTTT.

The chain carries TRBV5-1 and TRBJ1-1, with a possible D match to TRBD1 (6 bases). CDR3 length: 14 residues. CDR1 is SGHRS, CDR2 YFSETQ, per germline. Trimming removed 4 bases from V and 0 bases from J, with 10 bases in between. The CDR3: CASSPGHLNTEAFF. The DNA of the CDR3 is TGCGCCAGCAGCCCGGGACACTTGAACACTGAAGCTTTCTTT.

The gene calls are TRBV2 and TRBJ1-2, with TRBD1 matching over 8 bases. Germline V gene sequence: CDR1 SNHLY, CDR2 FYNNEI. Losses at the gene ends were 8 bases for V and 7 bases for J; bases not matched to a gene: 12. The CDR3 loop spans 14 amino acids. CDR3 sequence (DNA): TGTGCCAGCGACGGACAGGGAATGGCTCTTGGCTACACCTTC. Translating gives CASDGQGMALGYTF.